This is a list of T cell receptor beta chains from one sample in a study of cytotoxic CD8 clonotypes in ibrutinib-treated CLL. Some clones are missing from TCRdb's copy, which holds only in-frame ones; the method was immunoSEQ multiplex PCR. The table includes approximately 100,000 clones, 55% to 75% detected once. Sequencing was performed on PBMCs, taken after 24 months of ibrutinib treatment. The receptors here all came from a human donor with chronic lymphocytic leukemia. Both conserved end residues are part of each CDR3. Fields, in order: CDR3 DNA, CDR3 protein, V gene, clone size, D gene, J gene. A D gene is named only where the DNA matches it firmly. The size of a clone is reported for some rows only, either as once, few or many, or as a class for expanded clones.

TGTGCCAGTAGTAGACCCGGGACAGGGGCGAATGAGCAGTTCTTC | CASSRPGTGANEQFF | TRBV19 | - | TRBD1 | TRBJ2-1
TGTGCCAGCAGCTTGGGGGACACTAATTCTAATTCACCCCTCCACTTT | CASSLGDTNSNSPLHF | TRBV11-3 | - | - | TRBJ1-6
TGTGCCAGCAGCAAATTTCGCCTTCCAGCCGATTACAATGAGCAGTTCTTC | CASSKFRLPADYNEQFF | TRBV21-1 | - | - | TRBJ2-1
TGTGCCAGCAACGCCCCGGGACTAGCGGGGGAGGGTGACGAGCAGTACTTC | CASNAPGLAGEGDEQYF | TRBV7-9 | many | TRBD2 | TRBJ2-7
TGTGCCACCAGCAATGGTCCAGGGGACACAGATACGCAGTATTTT | CATSNGPGDTDTQYF | TRBV15 | - | - | TRBJ2-3
TGTGCCAGCAGCCAAGAAGCGGCAGGGTCCAATCAGCCCCAGCATTTT | CASSQEAAGSNQPQHF | TRBV4-2 | - | - | TRBJ1-5
TGTGCCAGCTCACCGCAAGGGGCGGGTGAAGCTTTCTTT | CASSPQGAGEAFF | TRBV18 | - | - | TRBJ1-1
TGTGCCTGGAGTGTATGGGGGATTGGAAACATTCAGTACTTC | CAWSVWGIGNIQYF | TRBV30 | - | - | TRBJ2-4
TGCAGCGTTGGATGGTGGGGAGCTGAAGCTTTCTTT | CSVGWWGAEAFF | TRBV29-1 | - | - | TRBJ1-1
TGTGCCAGCAGGTCAACGGATGGCTACACCTTC | CASRSTDGYTF | TRBV28 | - | - | TRBJ1-2
TGTGCCACCAGCAGAGGACAGGGGGCTGGAAACACCATATATTTT | CATSRGQGAGNTIYF | TRBV15 | - | TRBD1 | TRBJ1-3
TGTGCCAGCAGCTTGGGGGGCAGCAATGAAAAACTGTTTTTT | CASSLGGSNEKLFF | TRBV5-4 | - | - | TRBJ1-4
TGTGCCTGGACTAGGGGGACAGGGGGCCTGAACACTGAAGCTTTCTTT | CAWTRGTGGLNTEAFF | TRBV30 | - | TRBD1 | TRBJ1-1
TGCAGTGCCTCCGGGGGCTACGAGCAGTACTTC | CSASGGYEQYF | TRBV20-1 | few | - | TRBJ2-7
TGTGCCAGCAGCCAGGGACTAGCGGGGGCGGGGAACACCGGGGAGCTGTTTTTT | CASSQGLAGAGNTGELFF | TRBV11-3 | - | TRBD2 | TRBJ2-2
TGTGCTAGTGGTTCTGGTACGGGGACAGCCCACAATGAGCAGTTCTTC | CASGSGTGTAHNEQFF | TRBV12-5 | - | TRBD1 | TRBJ2-1
TGTGCCTGGACTTTAACCGGGACAGGGGGTAAAGGCGAGCAGTACTTC | CAWTLTGTGGKGEQYF | TRBV30 | - | TRBD1 | TRBJ2-7
TGTGCCAGCACTAACCACCCCCAATCGTCTGGAAACACCATATATTTT | CASTNHPQSSGNTIYF | TRBV5-5 | - | - | TRBJ1-3
TGTGCCACACAGGGACAGGGGAGTTCACCCCTCCACTTT | CATQGQGSSPLHF | TRBV2 | few | TRBD1 | TRBJ1-6
TGTGCCAGCAGCTTAGAGCGGCAGGGGGCGGGGGAGCAGTTCTTC | CASSLERQGAGEQFF | TRBV7-9 | - | TRBD1 | TRBJ2-1
TGCAGCGTTGAAGGTGCCCAGGGCCCCAGGTCCTACAATGAGCAGTTCTTC | CSVEGAQGPRSYNEQFF | TRBV29-1 | once | - | TRBJ2-1
TGCGCCAGCAGCCTCCACCCGGGACAGCCGAACACTGAAGCTTTCTTT | CASSLHPGQPNTEAFF | TRBV5-1 | few | TRBD1 | TRBJ1-1
TGTGCCAGCAGCGACCTCCCGGGGGGCTACACCTTC | CASSDLPGGYTF | TRBV9 | - | - | TRBJ1-2
TGCGCCAGCAGCCCAGGGGCGGGTGGAAACACCATATATTTT | CASSPGAGGNTIYF | TRBV5-1 | - | - | TRBJ1-3
TGTGCCAGCAGCTGGACAGGGCTCACAGATACGCAGTATTTT | CASSWTGLTDTQYF | TRBV5-6 | once | TRBD1 | TRBJ2-3
TGTGCCAGCAGCAAACCGCGGGCAGGGAAGGTAAACAATGAGCAGTTCTTC | CASSKPRAGKVNNEQFF | TRBV14 | - | - | TRBJ2-1
TGTGCCAGCAGCTTAGTAGGGGAGACAGTATTCTTT | CASSLVGETVFF | TRBV11-1 | - | - | TRBJ1-1
TGTGCCACCTCGGACAGTAAAATCATTCGGCAGTACTTC | CATSDSKIIRQYF | TRBV2 | - | - | TRBJ2-7
TGTGCCAGTAGTCCGTTCCTCTATCAGCCCCAGCATTTT | CASSPFLYQPQHF | TRBV19 | - | - | TRBJ1-5
TGTGCCAGCAGCCGAAACAGGCTTGGCACAGATACGCAGTATTTT | CASSRNRLGTDTQYF | TRBV21-1 | few | - | TRBJ2-3
TGTGCCAGCAGACCGAGACAGGGTCTTGGTCAGCCCCAGCATTTT | CASRPRQGLGQPQHF | TRBV6-5 | - | TRBD1 | TRBJ1-5
TGTGCCAGCAGCTTAGGGGGGCGACTGAACGAGCAGTACTTC | CASSLGGRLNEQYF | TRBV7-9 | - | - | TRBJ2-7